These 10 T cell receptor beta chains originate from one sample sequenced in a study of T cells after posttransplantation cyclophosphamide. Measured with immunoSEQ multiplex PCR; TCRdb has only the in-frame clones, and not every one. Recorded here are 20,000 to 30,000 clones, none singletons. The sequenced sample consisted of PBMCs. The receptors were sampled from a woman aged 45-65 years in good health, CMV-negative, and a related stem cell transplant donor.

This clone was seen repeatedly, ten times or more. The rearrangement joins TRBV18 to TRBJ1-2; the D is unclear. V was pared by 4 bases and J by 6 bases, with 18 bases between. This CDR3 contains 15 residues. Germline assignment: CDR1 KGHSH and CDR2 LQKENI. The CDR3 coding sequence is TGTGCCAGCTCACTACGAGATGTCGTTCACCATGGCTACACCTTC. Protein sequence: CASSLRDVVHHGYTF.

This clone was observed many times. The chain is built from TRBV5-4 and TRBJ2-3; TRBD2 aligns across 14 bases. The V gene's germline CDR1 is SGHNT and CDR2 YYREEE (reference sequence). CDR3 length: 16 residues. V was pared by 2 bases and J by 3 bases, with 2 bases of the junction left unmatched. The CDR3 nucleotides read TGTGCCAGCAGCTTACGACTAGCGGGGGGGACAGATACGCAGTATTTT. Its protein is CASSLRLAGGTDTQYF.

This clone came up many times. The V call is TRBV9, the J call TRBJ1-2; 11 bases align to TRBD1. The V gene end was trimmed by 3 bases and the J gene end by 8 bases; junction bases not matched to a gene: 9. The CDR3 is made up of 15 amino acids. The germline gives CDR1 SGDLS, CDR2 YYNGEE. The CDR3 region has the DNA TGTGCCAGCAGCGCCACGGGACAGGGGGTTAGAGGCTACACCTTC. It is translated as CASSATGQGVRGYTF.

This clone was detected many times. The chain couples TRBV5-1 to TRBJ2-1; a weak D match, TRBD1 (6 bases). Germline-derived CDR1 and CDR2 are SGHRS and YFSETQ. There are 14 residues in the CDR3. Between the trimmed V and J ends, which lost 2 bases and 1 base, there was a span of 7 bases. The CDR3, as DNA: TGCGCCAGCAGCTTTGGACAGTCCTACAATGAGCAGTTCTTC. This gives the protein CASSFGQSYNEQFF.

This clone came up many times. The rearrangement uses TRBV7-2 and TRBJ2-3; TRBD2 agrees at 7 bases. V gave up 5 bases and J gave up 6 bases; unmatched junction bases: 14. CDR1 is SGHTA and CDR2 is FQGNSA in the germline V gene. This CDR3 is built from 16 residues. In DNA, the CDR3 is TGTGCCAGCAGCCCGCCTTCTAGCGGCCTCGGGGATACGCAGTATTTT. Translation gives CASSPPSSGLGDTQYF.

This clone was found many times. The rearrangement joins TRBV7-3 to TRBJ1-1; 10 bases map to TRBD1. Per the germline V gene, CDR1 is SGHTA and CDR2 is FQGTGA. The junction had 6 bases not matched to a gene; V was cut back by 5 bases and J by 6 bases. The CDR3 is made up of 14 amino acids. DNA for the CDR3: TGTGCCAGCAGCCCGGACAGGGGGTCCTCTGAAGCTTTCTTT. Amino acids: CASSPDRGSSEAFF.

The rearrangement uses TRBV4-3 and TRBJ2-5; D remains ambiguous. The J call could be wrong; TRBJ2-7 is a better fit for the DNA end. Per germline, CDR1 LGHNA and CDR2 YSLEER. This CDR3 is built from 15 residues. The CDR3 coding sequence is TGCGCCAGCAGCCAAGAACAGTATCCATCCTACGAGCAGTACTTC. It translates to CASSQEQYPSYEQYF.

This clone was observed a few times. The V call is TRBV28, the J call TRBJ2-5; 7 positions match TRBD2. There are 13 residues in the CDR3. In germline, CDR1 is MDHEN, CDR2 SYDVKM. V was pared by 4 bases and J by 1 base, with 0 bases of the junction left unmatched. For the CDR3, the DNA is TGTGCCAGCAGTTCTAGCGGCCAAGAGACCCAGTACTTC. The encoded protein is CASSSSGQETQYF.

The sample holds many counts of this clone. The chain uses TRBV15 and TRBJ2-5, with 12 bases identical to TRBD2. CDR1 LNHNV and CDR2 YYDKDF come from the germline V gene (reference sequence). The CDR3 extends over 15 amino acids. The V and J ends lost 4 bases and 5 bases, in that order; junction bases with no gene match: 5. The CDR3 sequence: CATSKPSGGAETQYF. CDR3 sequence (DNA): TGTGCCACCAGCAAACCTAGCGGGGGGGCCGAGACCCAGTACTTC. The whole variable domain, filled in from reference TRBV15 and TRBJ2-5, reads DAMVIQNPRYQVTQFGKPVTLSCSQTLNHNVMYWYQQKSSQAPKLLFHYYDKDFNNEADTPDNFQSRRPNTSFCFLDIRSPGLGDTAMYLCATSKPSGGAETQYFGPGTRLLVL.

Worth noting for this clone: This may come from a read error, since a much larger clone is one base off. The gene calls are TRBV6-5 and TRBJ2-3; perhaps TRBD2 as D (7 bases). Germline V gene lookup returns CDR1 MNHEY and CDR2 SVGAGI. This CDR3 region has 13 residues. CDR3 DNA sequence: TGTGCCAGCAGTGGGGGGGCCCAAGATGCGCAGTATTTT. It specifies CASSGGAQDAQYF.